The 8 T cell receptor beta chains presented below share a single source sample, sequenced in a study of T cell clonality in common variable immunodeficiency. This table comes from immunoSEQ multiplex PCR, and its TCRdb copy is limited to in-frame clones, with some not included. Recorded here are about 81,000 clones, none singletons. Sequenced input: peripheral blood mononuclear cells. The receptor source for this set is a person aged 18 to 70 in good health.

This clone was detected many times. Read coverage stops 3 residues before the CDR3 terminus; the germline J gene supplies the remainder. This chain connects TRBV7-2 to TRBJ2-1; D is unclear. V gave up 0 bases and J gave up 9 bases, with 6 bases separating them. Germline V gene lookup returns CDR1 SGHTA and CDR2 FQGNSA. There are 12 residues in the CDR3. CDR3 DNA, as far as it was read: TGTGCCAGCAGCTTAGCGCGAGTTGAG. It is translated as CASSLARVE. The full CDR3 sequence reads CASSLARVEQFF. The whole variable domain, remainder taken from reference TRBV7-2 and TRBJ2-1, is GAGVSQSPSNKVTEKGKDVELRCDPISGHTALYWYRQSLGQGLEFLIYFQGNSAPDKSGLPSDRFSAERTGGSVSTLTIQRTQQEDSAVYLCASSLARVEQFFGPGTRLTVL.

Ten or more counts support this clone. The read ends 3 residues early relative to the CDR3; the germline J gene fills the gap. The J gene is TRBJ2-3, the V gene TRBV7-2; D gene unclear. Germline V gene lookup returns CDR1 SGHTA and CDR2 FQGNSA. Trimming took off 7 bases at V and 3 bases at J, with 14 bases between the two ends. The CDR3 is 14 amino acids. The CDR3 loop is CASTLGRGTDTQYF. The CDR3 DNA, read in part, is TGTGCCAGCACCCTAGGTCGTGGGACAGATACG.

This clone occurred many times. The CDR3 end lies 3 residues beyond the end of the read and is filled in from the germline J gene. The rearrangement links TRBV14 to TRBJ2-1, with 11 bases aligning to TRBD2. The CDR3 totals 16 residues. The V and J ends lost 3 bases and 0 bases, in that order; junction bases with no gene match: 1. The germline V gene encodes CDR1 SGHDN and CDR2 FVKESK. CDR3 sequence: CASSHLAGGSYNEQFF. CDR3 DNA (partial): TGTGCCAGCAGCCACCTAGCGGGAGGCTCCTACAATGAG. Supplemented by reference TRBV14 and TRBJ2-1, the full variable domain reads EAGVTQFPSHSVIEKGQTVTLRCDPISGHDNLYWYRRVMGKEIKFLLHFVKESKQDESGMPNNRFLAERTGGTYSTLKVQPAELEDSGVYFCASSHLAGGSYNEQFFGPGTRLTVL.

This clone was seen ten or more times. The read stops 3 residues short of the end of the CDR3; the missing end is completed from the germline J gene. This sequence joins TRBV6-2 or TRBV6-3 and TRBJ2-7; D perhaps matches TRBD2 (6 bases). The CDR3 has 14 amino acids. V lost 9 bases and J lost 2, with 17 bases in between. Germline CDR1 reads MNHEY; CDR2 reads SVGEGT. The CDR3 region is CASWDWTETYEQYF. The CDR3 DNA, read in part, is TGTGCCAGTTGGGACTGGACGGAGACCTACGAG.

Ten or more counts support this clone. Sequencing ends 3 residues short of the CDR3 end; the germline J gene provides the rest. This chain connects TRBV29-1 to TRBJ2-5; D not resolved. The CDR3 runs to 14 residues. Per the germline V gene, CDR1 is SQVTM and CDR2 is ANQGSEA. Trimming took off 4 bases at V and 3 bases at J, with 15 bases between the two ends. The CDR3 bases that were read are TGCAGCGTTGTGCCCAGAAGGCTCGAAGAGACC. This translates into CSVVPRRLEET. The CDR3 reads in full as CSVVPRRLEETQYF.

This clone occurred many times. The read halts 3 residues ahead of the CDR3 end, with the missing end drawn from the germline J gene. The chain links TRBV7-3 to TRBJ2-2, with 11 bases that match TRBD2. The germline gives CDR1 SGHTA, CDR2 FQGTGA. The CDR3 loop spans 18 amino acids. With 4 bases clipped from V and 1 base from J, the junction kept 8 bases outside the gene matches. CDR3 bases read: TGTGCCAGCAGCTCAACACCTACTAGCGGGAGGAACACCGGGGAG. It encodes CASSSTPTSGRNTGE. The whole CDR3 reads CASSSTPTSGRNTGELFF.

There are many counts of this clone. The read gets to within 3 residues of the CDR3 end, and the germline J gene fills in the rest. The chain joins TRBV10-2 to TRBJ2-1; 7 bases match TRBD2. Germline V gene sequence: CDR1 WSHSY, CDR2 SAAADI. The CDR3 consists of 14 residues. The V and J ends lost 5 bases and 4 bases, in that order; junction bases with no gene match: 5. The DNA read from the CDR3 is TGCGCCAGCAGTCCCACTAGCGTTTACAATGAG. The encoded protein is CASSPTSVYNE. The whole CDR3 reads CASSPTSVYNEQFF.

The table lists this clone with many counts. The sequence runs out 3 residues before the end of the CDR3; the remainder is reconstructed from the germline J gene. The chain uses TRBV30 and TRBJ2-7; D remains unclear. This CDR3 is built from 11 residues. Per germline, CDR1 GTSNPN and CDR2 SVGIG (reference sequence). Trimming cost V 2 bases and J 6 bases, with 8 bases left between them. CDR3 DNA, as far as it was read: TGTGCCTGGAGTCAGGATTCCGAG. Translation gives CAWSQDSE. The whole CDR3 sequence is CAWSQDSEQYF. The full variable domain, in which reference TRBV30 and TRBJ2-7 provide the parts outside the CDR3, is SQTIHQWPATLVQPVGSPLSLECTVEGTSNPNLYWYRQAAGRGLQLLFYSVGIGQISSEVPQNLSASRPQDRQFILSSKKLLLSDSGFYLCAWSQDSEQYFGPGTRLTVT.